The present T cell receptor beta chain was sequenced within a study of a mutant IDH1 vaccine in newly diagnosed glioma. In the study overall: Patients were started on vaccination 4-6 weeks after radiotherapy alone, or with temozolomide cycles. Every participant had undergone radiotherapy, temozolomide, or both before, and most underwent both.

This clone was picked up one time. Its antigen remains unknown. The germline CDR1 and CDR2 sequences are SGHRS and YFSETQ. This CDR3 is 17 amino acids long. Trimming took 4 bases from V and 5 from J; bases not matched to a gene: 15. Indicated time point: week 35, safety follow-up. Every vaccine dose comprised 300 ug of mutant IDH1 20-mer peptide plus topical imiquimod. Repertoires were generated with immunoSEQ multiplex PCR, while TCRdb's copy carries only in-frame clones and drops some. Among tens of thousands of clones listed, roughly 76% were seen once. This receptor was taken from a man over 45 with glioma. This material consisted of PBMCs, taken from a glioma patient whose treatment included an IDH1 peptide vaccine. The chain recombines TRBV5-1 with TRBJ2-5; the match to TRBD2 covers 9 bases. The CDR3 nucleotides read TGCGCCAGCAGCGTCCAATTCGGCGGGGGGGCCCGGGAGACCCAGTACTTC. Translated, it gives CASSVQFGGGARETQYF.